This paragraph covers one T cell receptor (beta chain) sequence. Its antigen is currently unknown. The identical CDR3 is also encoded by other nucleotide sequences in the sample. This record belongs to a study of shared clonotypes between healthy human individuals. Study-level information: Per donor, three plates held CD4 naive cells, three held CD4 memory, two held CD8 naive and one held CD8 memory.

An even split of each subset's genomic DNA across several immunoSEQ plates was performed. Method: immunoSEQ multiplex PCR; TCRdb's copy keeps in-frame clones and lacks some. The table includes some 1,100,000 clones, roughly 74% detected once. Study-wide results and caveats: Across subsets, estimated richness was generally greater for naive than for memory populations.

Trimming removed 1 base at V and 3 bases at J, with 4 bases between. Germline V gene lookup returns CDR1 LNHNV and CDR2 YYDKDF (reference sequence). The CDR3 extends over 12 amino acids. The TCR originated in a man aged 18-30 years in good health. Some clones in this sample may be carry-over from other donors' samples. The V and J genes are TRBV15 and TRBJ2-7; no clear D. The sequencing input was memory CD4+ T cells from PBMCs. As for subset: CD45RA-negative fraction. DNA of the CDR3: TGTGCCACCAGCAGAGGAGGCTACGAGCAGTACTTC. Translation: CATSRGGYEQYF.